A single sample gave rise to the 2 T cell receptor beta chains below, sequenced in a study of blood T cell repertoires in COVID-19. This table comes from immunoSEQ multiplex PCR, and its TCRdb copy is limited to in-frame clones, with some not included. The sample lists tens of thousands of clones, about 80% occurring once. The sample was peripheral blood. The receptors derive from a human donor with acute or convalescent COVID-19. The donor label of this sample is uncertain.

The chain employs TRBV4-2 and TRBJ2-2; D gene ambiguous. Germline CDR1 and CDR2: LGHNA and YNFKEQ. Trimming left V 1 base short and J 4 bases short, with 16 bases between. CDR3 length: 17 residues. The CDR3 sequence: CASSQAPGAEITGELFF. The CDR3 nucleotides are TGTGCCAGCAGCCAAGCCCCAGGCGCAGAGATCACCGGGGAGCTGTTTTTT.

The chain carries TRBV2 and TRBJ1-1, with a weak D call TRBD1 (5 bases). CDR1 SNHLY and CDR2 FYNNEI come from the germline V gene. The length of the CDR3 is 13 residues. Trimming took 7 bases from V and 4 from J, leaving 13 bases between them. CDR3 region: CASTQAGPTEAFF. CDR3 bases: TGTGCCAGCACCCAAGCAGGGCCCACTGAAGCTTTCTTT.